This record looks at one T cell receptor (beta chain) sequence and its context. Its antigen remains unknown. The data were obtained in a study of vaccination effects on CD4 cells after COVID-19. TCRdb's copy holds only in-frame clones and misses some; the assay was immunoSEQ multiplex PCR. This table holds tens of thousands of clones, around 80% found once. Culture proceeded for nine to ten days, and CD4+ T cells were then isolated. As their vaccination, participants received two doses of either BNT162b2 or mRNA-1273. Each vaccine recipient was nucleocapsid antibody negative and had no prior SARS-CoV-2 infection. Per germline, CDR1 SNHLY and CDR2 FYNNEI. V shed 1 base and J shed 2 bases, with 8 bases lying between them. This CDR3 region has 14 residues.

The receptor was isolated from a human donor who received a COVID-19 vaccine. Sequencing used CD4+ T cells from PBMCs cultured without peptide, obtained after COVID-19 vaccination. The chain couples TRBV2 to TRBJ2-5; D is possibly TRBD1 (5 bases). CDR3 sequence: CASSEVTAQETQYF. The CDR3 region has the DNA TGTGCCAGCAGTGAAGTGACAGCTCAAGAGACCCAGTACTTC.